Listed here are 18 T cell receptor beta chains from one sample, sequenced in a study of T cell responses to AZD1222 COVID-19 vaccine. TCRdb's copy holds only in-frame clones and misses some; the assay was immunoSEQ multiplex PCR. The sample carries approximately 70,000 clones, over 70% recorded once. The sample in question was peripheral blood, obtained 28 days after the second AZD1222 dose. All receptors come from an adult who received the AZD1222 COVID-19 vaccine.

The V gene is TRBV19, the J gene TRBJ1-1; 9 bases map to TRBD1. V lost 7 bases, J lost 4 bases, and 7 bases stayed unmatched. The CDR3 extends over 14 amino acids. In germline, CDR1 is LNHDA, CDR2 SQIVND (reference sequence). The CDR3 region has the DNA TGTGCCAGTACTCAACAGGGGGCGGGCACTGAAGCTTTCTTT. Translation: CASTQQGAGTEAFF. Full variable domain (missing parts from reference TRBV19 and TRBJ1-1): DGGITQSPKYLFRKEGQNVTLSCEQNLNHDAMYWYRQDPGQGLRLIYYSQIVNDFQKGDIAEGYSVSREKKESFPLTVTSAQKNPTAFYLCASTQQGAGTEAFFGQGTRLTVV.

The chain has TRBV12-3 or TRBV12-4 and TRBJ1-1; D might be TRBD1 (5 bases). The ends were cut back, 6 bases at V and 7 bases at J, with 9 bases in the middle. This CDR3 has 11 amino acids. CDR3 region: CASSRDSEAFF. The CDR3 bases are TGTGCCAGCAGCCGTGACAGTGAAGCTTTCTTT.

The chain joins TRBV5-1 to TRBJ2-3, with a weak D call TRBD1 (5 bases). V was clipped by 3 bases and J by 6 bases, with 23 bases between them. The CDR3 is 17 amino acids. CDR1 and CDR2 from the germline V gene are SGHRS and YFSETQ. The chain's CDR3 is CASSSNPTDNPSDTQYF. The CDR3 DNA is TGCGCCAGCAGCTCGAACCCGACAGATAACCCCTCGGATACGCAGTATTTT.

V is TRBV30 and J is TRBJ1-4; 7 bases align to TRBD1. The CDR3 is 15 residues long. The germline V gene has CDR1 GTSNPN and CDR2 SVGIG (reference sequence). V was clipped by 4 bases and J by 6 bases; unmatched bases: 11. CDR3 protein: CAWTKGGGEYEKLFF. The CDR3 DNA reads TGTGCCTGGACCAAAGGAGGGGGCGAATATGAAAAACTGTTTTTT.

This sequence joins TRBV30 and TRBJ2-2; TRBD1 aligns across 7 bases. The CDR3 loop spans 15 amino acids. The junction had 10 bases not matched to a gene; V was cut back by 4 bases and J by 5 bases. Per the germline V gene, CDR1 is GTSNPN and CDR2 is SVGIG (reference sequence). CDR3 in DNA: TGTGCCTGGAATATTGTGGCAGGGGGAACCGGGGAGCTGTTTTTT. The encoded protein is CAWNIVAGGTGELFF.

This CDR3 reads CASSQSSGRAGLGDTQYF. CDR3 nucleotides: TGCGCCAGCAGCCAATCTAGCGGGAGGGCCGGCCTCGGGGATACGCAGTATTTT. The chain carries TRBV4-3 and TRBJ2-3; 12 bases align to TRBD2. CDR3 length: 18 residues. CDR1 and CDR2 from the germline V gene are LGHNA and YSLEER. V lost 2 bases and J lost 6; bases outside the gene matches: 12.

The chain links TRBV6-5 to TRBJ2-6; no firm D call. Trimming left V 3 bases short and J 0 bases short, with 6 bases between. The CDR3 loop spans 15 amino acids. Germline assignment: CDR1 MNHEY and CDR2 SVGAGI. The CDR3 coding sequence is TGTGCCAGCAGTTATGTCGACTCTGGGGCCAACGTCCTGACTTTC. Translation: CASSYVDSGANVLTF.

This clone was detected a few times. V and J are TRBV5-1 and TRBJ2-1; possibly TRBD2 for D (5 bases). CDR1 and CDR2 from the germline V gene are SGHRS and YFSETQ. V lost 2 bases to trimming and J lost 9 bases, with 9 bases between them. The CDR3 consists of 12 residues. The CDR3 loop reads CASSFSSSEQFF. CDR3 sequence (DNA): TGCGCCAGCAGCTTCTCTAGCAGTGAGCAGTTCTTC. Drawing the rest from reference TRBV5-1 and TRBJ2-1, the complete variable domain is KAGVTQTPRYLIKTRGQQVTLSCSPISGHRSVSWYQQTPGQGLQFLFEYFSETQRNKGNFPGRFSGRQFSNSRSEMNVSTLELGDSALYLCASSFSSSEQFFGPGTRLTVL.

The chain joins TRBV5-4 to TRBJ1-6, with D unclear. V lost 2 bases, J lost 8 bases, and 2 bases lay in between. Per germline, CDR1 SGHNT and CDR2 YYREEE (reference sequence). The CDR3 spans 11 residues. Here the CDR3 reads CASSFHSPLHF. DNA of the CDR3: TGTGCCAGCAGCTTTCATTCACCCCTCCACTTT.

The CDR3 spells CASSQVALEDNEQFF. The CDR3, as DNA: TGTGCCAGCAGCCAAGTAGCCCTAGAAGACAATGAGCAGTTCTTC. This sequence joins TRBV3-1 (or the pseudogene TRBV3-2) and TRBJ2-1, with D unresolved. Germline V gene lookup returns CDR1 LGHDT and CDR2 YNNKEL (reference sequence). There are 15 residues in the CDR3. V shed 1 base and J shed 5 bases, with 12 bases lying between them.

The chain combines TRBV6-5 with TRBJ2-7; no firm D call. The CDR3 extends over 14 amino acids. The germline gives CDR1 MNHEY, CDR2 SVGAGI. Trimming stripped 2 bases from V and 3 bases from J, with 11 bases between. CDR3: CASSYRAESYEQYF. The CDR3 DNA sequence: TGTGCCAGCAGTTACAGGGCAGAAAGCTACGAGCAGTACTTC.

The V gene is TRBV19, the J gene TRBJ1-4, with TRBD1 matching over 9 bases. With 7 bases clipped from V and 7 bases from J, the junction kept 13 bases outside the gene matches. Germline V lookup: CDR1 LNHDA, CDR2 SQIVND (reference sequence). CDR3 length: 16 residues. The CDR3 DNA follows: TGTGCCAGTATCTCCCAGGCGGGACAGGGTCGTGAAAAACTGTTTTTT. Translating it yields CASISQAGQGREKLFF.

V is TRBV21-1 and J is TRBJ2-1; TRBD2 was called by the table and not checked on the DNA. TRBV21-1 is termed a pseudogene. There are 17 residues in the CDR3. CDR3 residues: CASSKDGLDRISGEQFF. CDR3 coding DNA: TGTGCCAGCAGCAAAGACGGCCTAGACCGTATTAGCGGTGAGCAGTTCTTC.

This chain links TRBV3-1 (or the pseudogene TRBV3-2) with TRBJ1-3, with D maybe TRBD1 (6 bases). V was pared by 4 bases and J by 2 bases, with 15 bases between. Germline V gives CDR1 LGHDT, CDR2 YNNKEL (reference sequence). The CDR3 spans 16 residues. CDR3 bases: TGTGCCAGCAGCCGCCAGAGAGGGGGGACTGGAAACACCATATATTTT. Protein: CASSRQRGGTGNTIYF.

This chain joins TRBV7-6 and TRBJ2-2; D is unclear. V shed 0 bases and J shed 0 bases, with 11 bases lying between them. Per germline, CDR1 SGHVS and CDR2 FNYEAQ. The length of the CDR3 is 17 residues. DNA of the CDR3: TGTGCCAGCAGCTTAGCGAACACGATCGCGAACACCGGGGAGCTGTTTTTT. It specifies CASSLANTIANTGELFF.

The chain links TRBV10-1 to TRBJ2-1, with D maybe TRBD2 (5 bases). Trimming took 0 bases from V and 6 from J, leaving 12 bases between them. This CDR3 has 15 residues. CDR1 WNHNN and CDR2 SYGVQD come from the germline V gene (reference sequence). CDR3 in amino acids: CASSESLQRINEQFF. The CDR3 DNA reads TGCGCCAGCAGTGAGTCGCTACAGCGGATCAATGAGCAGTTCTTC.

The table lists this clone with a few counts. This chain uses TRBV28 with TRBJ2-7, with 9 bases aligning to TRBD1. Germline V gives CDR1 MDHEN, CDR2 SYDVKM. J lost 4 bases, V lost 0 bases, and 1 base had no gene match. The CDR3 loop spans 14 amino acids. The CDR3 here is CASSLWDRGYEQYF. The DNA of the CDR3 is TGTGCCAGCAGTTTATGGGACAGGGGATACGAGCAGTACTTC.

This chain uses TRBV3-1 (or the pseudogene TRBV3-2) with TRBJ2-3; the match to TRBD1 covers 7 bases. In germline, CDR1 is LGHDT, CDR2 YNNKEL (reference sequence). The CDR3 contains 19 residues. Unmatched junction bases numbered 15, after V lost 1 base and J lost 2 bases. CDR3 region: CASSQGLLARGPLTDTQYF. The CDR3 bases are TGTGCCAGCAGCCAAGGACTTCTTGCGAGGGGGCCCCTCACAGATACGCAGTATTTT.